This T cell receptor (beta chain) appears in the sequencing data of a study of CXCR3-negative and CXCR3-positive naive CD8 T cells (dated by TCRdb to about 2019). About the investigation overall: Around 140 million TRB reads were obtained in total, roughly 1.5 +/- 0.3 million reads per library. Diversity and physicochemical repertoire analyses covered roughly ten donors pooled from two independent experiments. The TRBV-TRBJ cluster analysis covered naive subsets from 5 donors and memory cells from 3 donors. Study-wide findings and limitations: Both naive subsets had comparably high repertoire diversity, while memory CD8+ T cells had much lower repertoire diversity. CXCR3 expression partially decreased after cryopreservation, so most assays used freshly isolated PBMCs. Similar TRBV-TRBJ usage was shown by naive CXCR3-negative and CXCR3-positive cells from the same donor, whereas distinct patterns were shown by memory cells. Surface CD5, linked to self-reactivity in mice, was comparable between naive subsets; TCR interaction strength was therefore also inferred from TRB CDR3 physicochemical properties. TRB CDR3s from CXCR3-positive naive cells showed higher hydrophobicity (lower Kidera factor 4), lower energy, and higher strength and volume indices than CXCR3-negative naive cells.

Each CD8+ T cell subset was flow-sorted in triplicate, with 300,000 cells per subset placed directly into RLT lysis buffer. To exclude memory contaminants, naive CD8+ T cells were stringently defined as CD45RO-CCR7+CD27+CD95-. Peripheral blood mononuclear cells were isolated from buffy coats by standard density gradient centrifugation. A FACSAria III was used to flow-sort naive CXCR3-negative and CXCR3-positive CD8+ T cells. Total RNA was extracted from sorted cells with an RNeasy Mini Kit. Sequences SQVTM (CDR1) and ANQGSEA (CDR2) are obtained from the germline V gene. Counted from cysteine to phenylalanine, this CDR3 has 15 amino acids. No DNA sequence was recorded. TCRdb shows the sequencer as NextSeq 550. The Human TCR Profiling Kit (MiLaboratory) was used to make UMI-labeled 5' RACE TRB cDNA libraries. cDNA synthesis used the entire amount of extracted RNA, and PCR amplification then used the entire amount of cDNA produced. The libraries were made side by side, with each library going through the same number of PCR cycles. The study's own analysis went as follows. MIGEC and MiXCR extracted about 50,000 +/- 9,200 unique UMI-labeled TRB cDNA molecules per library, requiring at least two reads per UMI. Each library averaged 40,000 +/- 10,000 functional in-frame TRB CDR3 nucleotide clonotypes without stop codons. After downsampling to 5000 UMI-labeled TRB molecules per sample, diversity metrics such as normalized Shannon-Wiener and Chao1 were calculated in VDJtools. Clonotype-size-weighted physicochemical properties of the central five CDR3 residues (interaction energy, strength, volume and Kidera factor 4) were computed in VDJtools. TCRdb reprocessed the reads and lists each CDR3 protein sequence as a single entry, with no DNA. The V and J calls follow TCRdb's processing rather than the paper's. The sample's table lists a count of around 95,000 distinct CDR3 sequences. The top ten clones comprise about 1.1% of the sample.

About this clonotype itself: It has no known antigen specificity.

The specimen was naive CXCR3+ CD8+ T cells from blood. Explained via the paper, the cell subset or site label denotes: CD45RO-CCR7+CD27+CD95- naive CD8+ T cells expressing CXCR3 (TNR3+). The chain couples TRBV29-1 to TRBJ2-7; TCRdb lists TRBD1, though no DNA is available to test this call. The TCR comes from a human donor in good health. Some clones in this sample may be carry-over from other donors' samples. The CDR3 here reads CSVVGEEYSFYEQYF.